A single sample is the source of the 15 T cell receptor beta chains below, sequenced in a study of siplizumab effects on memory and regulatory T cells. Profiled with immunoSEQ multiplex PCR; TCRdb holds only in-frame clones, not every one. Of tens of thousands of clones listed, 95% to 98% are singletons. Material: naive CD8+ T cells sorted from blood. These receptors all stem from a human donor in good health.

The V call is TRBV19, the J call TRBJ2-1; the match to TRBD2 covers 9 bases. The ends lost 6 bases at V and 8 bases at J; junction bases unmatched: 11. The CDR3 sequence is 15 residues long. CDR1 is LNHDA, CDR2 SQIVND, per germline (reference sequence). The CDR3 here is CASSRPGAGGDEQFF. CDR3 nucleotide sequence: TGTGCCAGTAGCAGGCCCGGGGCGGGAGGGGATGAGCAGTTCTTC.

V is TRBV4-2 and J is TRBJ2-3, with TRBD2 identical over 7 bases. V was pared by 0 bases and J by 0 bases, with 15 bases of the junction left unmatched. This CDR3 has 20 amino acids. CDR1 and CDR2 (germline): LGHNA, YNFKEQ. The CDR3 sequence: CASSQESAGAPFASTDTQYF. In DNA form, the CDR3 reads TGTGCCAGCAGCCAAGAAAGCGCGGGAGCGCCTTTCGCTAGCACAGATACGCAGTATTTT.

The chain recombines TRBV9 with TRBJ2-1, with no clear D. Germline V CDR1 and CDR2: SGDLS, YYNGEE. Deletions cut 0 bases from V and 7 bases from J, with 5 bases between. The CDR3 spans 12 residues. The CDR3 loop reads CASSVDGNEQFF. CDR3 DNA sequence: TGTGCCAGCAGCGTAGACGGGAATGAGCAGTTCTTC.

This clone appeared a single time. The gene calls are TRBV7-9 and TRBJ2-1; TRBD1 matches 8 bases. Germline lookup yields CDR1 SEHNR and CDR2 FQNEAQ (reference sequence). The CDR3 totals 14 residues. V lost 5 bases, J lost 9 bases, and 9 bases stayed unmatched. CDR3 loop: CASSPPTGESEQFF. The CDR3 nucleotides read TGTGCCAGCAGCCCACCGACAGGGGAAAGTGAGCAGTTCTTC.

The chain is built from TRBV27 and TRBJ2-1; 10 bases match TRBD2. The CDR3 loop spans 14 amino acids. Germline V CDR1 and CDR2: MNHEY, SMNVEV (reference sequence). The J segment lost 8 bases and the V segment lost 3 bases, leaving 4 bases of the junction unmatched. CDR3 nucleotides: TGTGCCAGCAGTTTCAAGCGGGAGGGCTATGAGCAGTTCTTC. Encoded protein: CASSFKREGYEQFF.

This clone has just one count. The chain has TRBV5-6 and TRBJ1-2; no clear D gene. The CDR3 has 15 residues. Germline V CDR1 and CDR2: SGHDT, YYEEEE. Trimming stripped 1 base from V and 1 base from J, with 11 bases between. The chain's CDR3 is CASSLLGVDNYGYTF. In DNA, the CDR3 is TGTGCCAGCAGCTTGCTCGGGGTAGATAACTATGGCTACACCTTC.

The genes are TRBV10-3 and TRBJ1-5; D perhaps matches TRBD1 (5 bases). V was cut by 2 bases and J by 0 bases, with 11 bases left in between. The germline CDR1 and CDR2 sequences are ENHRY and SYGVKD. The CDR3 runs 16 residues. CDR3 amino acids: CAISEHGQYSNQPQHF. CDR3 nucleotides: TGTGCCATCAGTGAGCATGGACAATATAGCAATCAGCCCCAGCATTTT.

This clone was seen just once. The CDR3: CASSLRIAGELFF. The CDR3 coding sequence is TGTGCCAGCAGTTTACGAATCGCCGGGGAGCTGTTTTTT. V usage is TRBV27 and J usage is TRBJ2-2, with D hard to call. The CDR3 loop spans 13 amino acids. Trimming shortened V by 2 bases and J by 6 bases, and 7 bases separated the two germline ends. Per the germline V gene, CDR1 is MNHEY and CDR2 is SMNVEV (reference sequence).

The rearrangement links TRBV5-1 to TRBJ2-5, with 10 bases identical to TRBD2. The assigned J gene may be wrong: the sequence end matches TRBJ2-7 better. This CDR3 comprises 16 residues. Looked up from germline, CDR1 is SGHRS and CDR2 is YFSETQ. CDR3 bases: TGCGCCAGCAGCTGGACCTCTAGCGGGAGAGGCGACGAGCAGTACTTC. Its protein product is CASSWTSSGRGDEQYF.

The V call is TRBV27, the J call TRBJ2-7; 13 positions agree with TRBD2. CDR1 is MNHEY, CDR2 SMNVEV, per germline (reference sequence). V lost 0 bases to trimming and J lost 0 bases; unmatched junction nucleotides: 2. The CDR3 runs to 17 residues. The CDR3 sequence is CASSLSGLAGNSYEQYF. Here the CDR3 DNA reads TGTGCCAGCAGTTTATCGGGACTAGCGGGAAACTCCTACGAGCAGTACTTC.

V is TRBV19 and J is TRBJ2-7; D may be TRBD1 (5 bases). The germline V gene has CDR1 LNHDA and CDR2 SQIVND (reference sequence). The CDR3 is 11 amino acids. Deletions cut 9 bases from V and 4 bases from J, with 10 bases between. The CDR3 reads CASYSGYEQYF. The DNA of the CDR3 is TGTGCCAGCTACTCAGGGTACGAGCAGTACTTC.

The chain carries TRBV19 and TRBJ1-3; D ambiguous. V was clipped by 3 bases and J by 0 bases, with 9 bases between them. Germline values: CDR1 LNHDA, CDR2 SQIVND (reference sequence). This CDR3 region has 15 residues. The CDR3 protein is CASSIVELSGNTIYF. CDR3 bases: TGTGCCAGTAGTATTGTGGAACTCTCTGGAAACACCATATATTTT.

The rearrangement links TRBV9 to TRBJ1-1; possible D gene TRBD1, 6 bases. V dropped 1 base and J dropped 1 base, with 8 bases sitting between them. CDR3 size: 14 residues. Germline CDR1 is SGDLS and CDR2 is YYNGEE. CDR3 sequence (DNA): TGTGCCAGCAGCGTATGGGGGGCGAACACTGAAGCTTTCTTT. This gives the protein CASSVWGANTEAFF.

This CDR3 reads CASSPPVGSQETQYF. The CDR3 DNA follows: TGTGCCAGCAGCCCCCCCGTAGGGTCTCAAGAGACCCAGTACTTC. J is TRBJ2-5 and V is TRBV7-9, with no clear D. V shed 5 bases and J shed 2 bases, with 15 bases lying between them. The CDR3 covers 15 residues. The germline CDR1 and CDR2 sequences are SEHNR and FQNEAQ (reference sequence). The whole variable domain, filled in from reference TRBV7-9 and TRBJ2-5, reads DTGVSQNPRHKITKRGQNVTFRCDPISEHNRLYWYRQTLGQGPEFLTYFQNEAQLEKSRLLSDRFSAERPKGSFSTLEIQRTEQGDSAMYLCASSPPVGSQETQYFGPGTRLLVL.

This clone was seen just once. At one boundary the junction diverges from the germline segment, which might be a read error. The genes are TRBV20-1 and TRBJ2-7; 7 positions match TRBD1. This CDR3 has 11 amino acids. The V gene's germline CDR1 is DFQATT and CDR2 SNEGSKA (reference sequence). The CDR3 sequence is CSALDSGTEGF. The CDR3 bases are TGCAGTGCACTCGATTCCGGGACAGAAGGCTTC.